Each of the 29 T cell receptor beta chains below was sequenced from the same sample in a study of cytomegalovirus exposure and HLA in healthy donors. Both 60 Vbeta primers and 13 Jbeta primers went into the PCR. Clones were sequenced by immunoSEQ multiplex PCR, and TCRdb holds only the in-frame ones, with some missing. The sample lists 150,000 to 200,000 clones; around 85% were seen once. The specimen was PBMCs. The receptors derive from a woman aged 50 to 65 in good health and CMV-seronegative.

The table lists this clone with a few counts. The rearrangement links TRBV5-5 to TRBJ1-4; perhaps TRBD1 as D (5 bases). Deletions cut 3 bases from V and 7 bases from J, with 16 bases between. This CDR3 is built from 15 residues. Germline loops: CDR1 SGHKS, CDR2 YYEKEE (reference sequence). CDR3 residues: CASSSGGVSLEKLFF. DNA of the CDR3: TGTGCCAGCAGCTCTGGGGGGGTTTCTCTTGAAAAACTGTTTTTT.

This clone was counted a single time. The chain joins TRBV18 to TRBJ1-1; D perhaps matches TRBD1 (5 bases). Looked up from germline, CDR1 is KGHSH and CDR2 is LQKENI. The CDR3 has 16 amino acids. Between the trimmed V and J ends, which lost 4 bases and 0 bases, there was a span of 15 bases. For the CDR3, the DNA is TGTGCCAGCTCACTCACCAAGGGGCACATGAACACTGAAGCTTTCTTT. Translated, it gives CASSLTKGHMNTEAFF.

The chain carries TRBV27 and TRBJ1-5, with 7 positions matching TRBD1. After removal of 5 bases from V and 8 bases from J, the junction contained 12 bases not matched to a gene. The CDR3 runs 15 residues. The germline V gene encodes CDR1 MNHEY and CDR2 SMNVEV (reference sequence). As DNA, the CDR3 is TGTGCCAGCAGTCCCCGCCCAGGGGGGACCAAGCCCCAGCATTTT. Protein sequence: CASSPRPGGTKPQHF.

The DNA for the CDR3 is TGTGCCAGCAGTTTCTTTGACAGGGGGCGGGAGGCCCAGTACTTC. Its protein product is CASSFFDRGREAQYF. J is TRBJ2-5 and V is TRBV28, with 10 positions matching TRBD1. Germline CDR1 MDHEN, CDR2 SYDVKM. Trimming took 3 bases from V and 9 from J; bases not matched to a gene: 10. The CDR3 loop spans 15 amino acids.

The V and J genes are TRBV5-4 and TRBJ1-1, with D possibly being TRBD1 (6 bases). CDR1 and CDR2 from the germline V gene are SGHNT and YYREEE (reference sequence). V lost 1 base, J lost 4 bases, and 17 bases lay in between. This CDR3 is 16 amino acids long. The CDR3 DNA reads TGTGCCAGCAGCTTGTTGAACTTACAGGGCTCCACTGAAGCTTTCTTT. It translates to CASSLLNLQGSTEAFF.

This chain joins TRBV27 and TRBJ1-2, with a weak D call TRBD1 (5 bases). Germline V gene lookup returns CDR1 MNHEY and CDR2 SMNVEV (reference sequence). The CDR3 consists of 13 residues. The V end was cut by 3 bases, the J end by 8 bases, with 13 bases between. CDR3 nucleotide sequence: TGTGCCAGCAGTTTCGTTCCAGGGAACGGCTACACCTTC. It encodes CASSFVPGNGYTF.

The chain has TRBV30 and TRBJ1-1, with D perhaps matching TRBD1 (5 bases). This CDR3 has 12 amino acids. The germline V and J ends were trimmed by 4 bases and 10 bases, with 16 bases remaining between them. Germline values: CDR1 GTSNPN, CDR2 SVGIG (reference sequence). CDR3 DNA: TGTGCCTGGATAGCGCCAGGGAGGGGAGCTTTCTTT. It translates to CAWIAPGRGAFF. Variable domain in full (rest from reference TRBV30 and TRBJ1-1): SQTIHQWPATLVQPVGSPLSLECTVEGTSNPNLYWYRQAAGRGLQLLFYSVGIGQISSEVPQNLSASRPQDRQFILSSKKLLLSDSGFYLCAWIAPGRGAFFGQGTRLTVV.

This chain joins TRBV18 and TRBJ1-2; 7 bases match TRBD1. The germline V gene encodes CDR1 KGHSH and CDR2 LQKENI. V gave up 3 bases and J gave up 6 bases; unmatched junction bases: 4. The CDR3 is made up of 13 amino acids. The CDR3 sequence is CASSPIRGDGYTF. CDR3 sequence (DNA): TGTGCCAGCTCACCCATCAGGGGGGATGGCTACACCTTC.

This clone appeared a few times. J is TRBJ2-1 and V is TRBV20-1; 8 bases are shared with TRBD1. The V gene's germline CDR1 is DFQATT and CDR2 SNEGSKA (reference sequence). J was trimmed by 8 bases and V by 6 bases; bases with no gene match: 3. The CDR3 extends over 11 amino acids. CDR3 region: CSAPTGDEQFF. CDR3 coding DNA: TGCAGTGCACCGACAGGGGATGAGCAGTTCTTC.

This sequence joins TRBV11-2 and TRBJ2-2, with a tentative D call TRBD2 (7 bases). V was cut by 5 bases and J by 5 bases, with 24 bases left in between. The CDR3 spans 18 residues. CDR1 and CDR2 from the germline V gene are SGHAT and FQNNGV. The CDR3 DNA reads as TGTGCCAGCAGCCTCAAACCCACGGGGGGCTTAAGAACCGGGGAGCTGTTTTTT. This translates into CASSLKPTGGLRTGELFF. Full variable domain (rest looked up from reference TRBV11-2 and TRBJ2-2): EAGVAQSPRYKIIEKRQSVAFWCNPISGHATLYWYQQILGQGPKLLIQFQNNGVVDDSQLPKDRFSAERLKGVDSTLKIQPAKLEDSAVYLCASSLKPTGGLRTGELFFGEGSRLTVL.

This clone was seen a few times. CDR3: CASRGSTDTQYF. The DNA of the CDR3 is TGTGCCAGCAGGGGCTCAACGGATACGCAGTATTTT. The chain is built from TRBV6-4 and TRBJ2-3; D remains unclear. V gave up 6 bases and J gave up 6 bases, with 10 bases separating them. Germline V gene lookup returns CDR1 MRHNA and CDR2 SNTAGT. This CDR3 has 12 residues.

This clone was counted between two and nine times. This chain uses TRBV28 with TRBJ2-7; D is possibly TRBD1 (6 bases). The CDR3 totals 12 residues. V was shortened by 5 bases and J by 3 bases, with 8 bases between the two germline ends. The germline gives CDR1 MDHEN, CDR2 SYDVKM. The CDR3: CASSSRGYEQYF. Written as DNA, the CDR3 is TGTGCCAGCAGTAGCAGGGGCTACGAGCAGTACTTC.

V is TRBV28 and J is TRBJ1-2; 9 nucleotides agree with TRBD1. Germline CDR1 is MDHEN and CDR2 is SYDVKM. The CDR3 has 13 amino acids. V lost 6 bases, J lost 5 bases, and 4 bases stayed unmatched. This chain's CDR3 is CASRQGTGYGYTF. CDR3 DNA sequence: TGTGCCAGCAGGCAGGGGACAGGGTATGGCTACACCTTC.

The V gene is TRBV13, the J gene TRBJ2-2; 10 bases agree with TRBD1. Germline CDR1 and CDR2: PRHDT and FYEKMQ (reference sequence). The CDR3 is 16 amino acids. The V and J ends lost 5 bases and 7 bases, in that order; junction bases with no gene match: 10. The CDR3 protein is CASSPGTGEKGGELFF. The CDR3 DNA reads TGTGCCAGCAGCCCGGGGACAGGGGAAAAGGGCGGGGAGCTGTTTTTT. Together with reference TRBV13 and TRBJ2-2, the CDR3 gives the full variable domain: AAGVIQSPRHLIKEKRETATLKCYPIPRHDTVYWYQQGPGQDPQFLISFYEKMQSDKGSIPDRFSAQQFSDYHSELNMSSLELGDSALYFCASSPGTGEKGGELFFGEGSRLTVL.

The chain is built from TRBV28 and TRBJ2-2; 11 bases line up with TRBD2. The CDR3 is made up of 18 amino acids. CDR1 is MDHEN and CDR2 is SYDVKM in the germline V gene. The V gene end was trimmed by 6 bases and the J gene end by 2 bases; junction bases not matched to a gene: 11. The CDR3 sequence: CASRPLPGLAANTGELFF. The CDR3 nucleotides read TGTGCCAGCAGGCCCCTCCCGGGACTAGCGGCCAACACCGGGGAGCTGTTTTTT.

The V gene is TRBV7-2, the J gene TRBJ1-5; no clear D gene. There are 15 residues in the CDR3. Per the germline V gene, CDR1 is SGHTA and CDR2 is FQGNSA. Between the trimmed V and J ends, which lost 1 base and 7 bases, there was a span of 14 bases. The DNA of the CDR3 is TGTGCCAGCAGCTTAGAGAGCGTCAGGAGGCAGCCCCAGCATTTT. Amino acids: CASSLESVRRQPQHF.

This clone was detected once. J is TRBJ2-1 and V is TRBV7-9; 7 positions agree with TRBD1. Germline V gives CDR1 SEHNR, CDR2 FQNEAQ (reference sequence). Trimming removed 4 bases from V and 3 bases from J; junction bases left unmatched: 9. CDR3 length equals 16 residues. The CDR3 coding sequence is TGTGCCAGCAGCTCCCCCCCAGGGGGAAACTACAATGAGCAGTTCTTC. It specifies CASSSPPGGNYNEQFF.

The chain is built from TRBV27 and TRBJ2-1; 8 bases agree with TRBD2. This CDR3 is built from 14 residues. The ends lost 2 bases at V and 7 bases at J; junction bases unmatched: 4. Germline CDR1 reads MNHEY; CDR2 reads SMNVEV (reference sequence). CDR3 bases: TGTGCCAGCAGTTTAAGGCGGGAGGCGAATGAGCAGTTCTTC. This translates into CASSLRREANEQFF.

The chain carries TRBV30 and TRBJ1-5; D remains unclear. Trimming shortened V by 5 bases and J by 7 bases, and 30 bases separated the two germline ends. The CDR3 is made up of 18 amino acids. CDR1 is GTSNPN, CDR2 SVGIG, per germline (reference sequence). The CDR3 protein is CAWGLGGPSRPFSQPQHF. The CDR3 DNA is TGTGCCTGGGGTCTGGGTGGGCCTTCCCGGCCGTTTTCGCAGCCCCAGCATTTT.

The V gene is TRBV27, the J gene TRBJ2-7, with TRBD2 identical over 10 bases. Germline assignment: CDR1 MNHEY and CDR2 SMNVEV (reference sequence). The CDR3 loop spans 16 amino acids. V trimming: 2 bases; J trimming: 3 bases; junction bases outside the gene matches: 7. CDR3 DNA sequence: TGTGCCAGCAGTTTACTTCGCCCTAGCGGGAGCTACGAGCAGTACTTC. Translated, it gives CASSLLRPSGSYEQYF.

The V call is TRBV28, the J call TRBJ2-6; TRBD2 is a possible D gene (5 bases). CDR1 is MDHEN and CDR2 is SYDVKM in the germline V gene. This CDR3 has 14 residues. Between the trimmed V and J ends, which lost 8 bases and 2 bases, there was a span of 10 bases. The CDR3 sequence: CASDIAPGANVLTF. The CDR3 DNA reads as TGTGCCAGCGATATAGCGCCTGGGGCCAACGTCCTGACTTTC.

The CDR3 sequence: CASSSGQGAQYF. Here the CDR3 DNA reads TGTGCCAGCAGCAGCGGACAGGGGGCGCAGTACTTC. The chain couples TRBV28 to TRBJ2-7; 11 nucleotides line up with TRBD1. CDR1 MDHEN and CDR2 SYDVKM come from the germline V gene. Trimming took 6 bases from V and 9 from J; bases not matched to a gene: 4. The CDR3 is 12 residues long.

This chain uses TRBV27 with TRBJ2-5, with 8 nucleotides matching TRBD1. The DNA end favors TRBJ2-7, so the J call may be wrong. This CDR3 has 14 amino acids. The germline V gene has CDR1 MNHEY and CDR2 SMNVEV (reference sequence). CDR3 amino acids: CASSSGQVPYEQYF. CDR3 in DNA: TGTGCCAGCAGCTCGGGACAGGTCCCCTACGAGCAGTACTTC.

This clone was seen just once. The rearrangement joins TRBV27 to TRBJ2-7; 12 bases map to TRBD2. The CDR3 is 14 residues long. Germline V gene lookup returns CDR1 MNHEY and CDR2 SMNVEV (reference sequence). The trim removed 5 bases at V and 2 bases at J, leaving 1 base unmatched. Written as DNA, the CDR3 is TGTGCCAGCAGTCCTAGCGGGAGGGCCTACGAGCAGTACTTC. Encoded protein: CASSPSGRAYEQYF.

The V and J genes are TRBV6-1 and TRBJ2-2, with D possibly TRBD2 on 5 matching bases. The germline V and J ends were trimmed by 7 bases and 5 bases, with 11 bases remaining between them. Germline CDR1 is MNHNS and CDR2 is SASEGT. There are 13 residues in the CDR3. DNA for the CDR3: TGTGCCAGCAAGGGTACGGGGACCGGGGAGCTGTTTTTT. Translation gives CASKGTGTGELFF.

As concerns this clone: An end of the junction does not agree with germline; a read error may underlie this. This rearrangement joins TRBV5-1 to TRBJ1-1; unclear D gene. The V gene's germline CDR1 is SGHRS and CDR2 YFSETQ. The CDR3 spans 13 residues. CDR3 residues: CASSLPGDTEAFF. The CDR3 DNA follows: TGCGCCAGCAGCCTCCCCGGCGACACGGAAGCTTTCTTT.

This chain links TRBV10-3 with TRBJ2-3; weak D call: TRBD2 (6 bases). Trimming cost V 7 bases and J 1 base, with 15 bases left between them. From germline, CDR1 is ENHRY and CDR2 SYGVKD. This CDR3 comprises 15 residues. DNA of the CDR3: TGTGCCATCACCGGCAAAGGCGGGGGCACAGATACGCAGTATTTT. Translation: CAITGKGGGTDTQYF.

The chain employs TRBV9 and TRBJ2-5; D ambiguous. V shed 4 bases and J shed 5 bases, with 21 bases lying between them. The CDR3 covers 16 residues. Germline V gene sequence: CDR1 SGDLS, CDR2 YYNGEE. CDR3 region: CASSMKDNLPDETQYF. The CDR3 DNA reads TGTGCCAGCAGCATGAAAGACAATTTACCCGATGAGACCCAGTACTTC.

V and J are TRBV27 and TRBJ2-7, with D maybe TRBD1 (5 bases). This CDR3 has 15 amino acids. CDR1 is MNHEY and CDR2 is SMNVEV in the germline V gene (reference sequence). Trimming stripped 1 base from V and 0 bases from J, with 10 bases between. CDR3 bases: TGTGCCAGCAGTTTATTAGGGGTTAGCTCCTACGAGCAGTACTTC. Translation gives CASSLLGVSSYEQYF.